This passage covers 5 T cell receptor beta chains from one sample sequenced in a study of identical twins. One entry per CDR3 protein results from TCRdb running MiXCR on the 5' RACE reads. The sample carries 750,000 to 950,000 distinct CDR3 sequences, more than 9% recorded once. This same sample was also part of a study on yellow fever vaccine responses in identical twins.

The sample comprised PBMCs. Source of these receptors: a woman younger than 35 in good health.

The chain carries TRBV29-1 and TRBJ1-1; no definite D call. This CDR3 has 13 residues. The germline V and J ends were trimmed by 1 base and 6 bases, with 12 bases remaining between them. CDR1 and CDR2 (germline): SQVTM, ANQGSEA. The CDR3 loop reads CSVEGRLVAEAFF. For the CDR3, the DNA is TGCAGCGTTGAAGGGAGACTTGTGGCTGAAGCTTTCTTT. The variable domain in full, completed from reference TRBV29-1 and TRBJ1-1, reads SAVISQKPSRDICQRGTSLTIQCQVDSQVTMMFWYRQQPGQSLTLIATANQGSEATYESGFVIDKFPISRPNLTFSTLTVSNMSPEDSSIYLCSVEGRLVAEAFFGQGTRLTVV.

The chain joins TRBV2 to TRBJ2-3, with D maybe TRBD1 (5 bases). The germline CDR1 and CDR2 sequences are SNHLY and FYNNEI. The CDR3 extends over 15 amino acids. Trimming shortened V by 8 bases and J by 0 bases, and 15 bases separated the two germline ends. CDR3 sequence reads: CASVTWGASTDTQYF. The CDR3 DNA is TGTGCCAGCGTGACTTGGGGCGCCAGCACAGATACGCAGTATTTT.

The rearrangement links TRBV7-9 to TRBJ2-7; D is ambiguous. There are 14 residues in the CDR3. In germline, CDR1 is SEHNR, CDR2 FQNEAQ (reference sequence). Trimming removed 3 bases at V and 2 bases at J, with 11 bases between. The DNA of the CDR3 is TGTGCCAGCAGCTTTCCCGCCGGAACCTACGAGCAGTACTTC. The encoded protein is CASSFPAGTYEQYF.

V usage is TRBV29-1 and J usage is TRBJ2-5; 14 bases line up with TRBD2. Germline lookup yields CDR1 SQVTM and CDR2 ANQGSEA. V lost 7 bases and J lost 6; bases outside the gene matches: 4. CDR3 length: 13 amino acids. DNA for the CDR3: TGCAGCGACCGACTAGCGGGGGGGAAGACCCAGTACTTC. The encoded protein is CSDRLAGGKTQYF. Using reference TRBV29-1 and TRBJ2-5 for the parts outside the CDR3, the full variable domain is SAVISQKPSRDICQRGTSLTIQCQVDSQVTMMFWYRQQPGQSLTLIATANQGSEATYESGFVIDKFPISRPNLTFSTLTVSNMSPEDSSIYLCSDRLAGGKTQYFGPGTRLLVL.

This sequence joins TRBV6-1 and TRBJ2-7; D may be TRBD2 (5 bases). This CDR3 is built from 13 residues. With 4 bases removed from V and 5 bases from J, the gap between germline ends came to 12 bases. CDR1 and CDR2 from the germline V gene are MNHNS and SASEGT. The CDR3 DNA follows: TGTGCCAGCAGTGCTAGGGAGTTCAACGAGCAGTACTTC. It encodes CASSAREFNEQYF.